This passage covers 6 T cell receptor beta chains from one sample sequenced in a study of T-cell reconstitution after alpha-beta-depleted transplantation in children. As it was prepared, the TCRbeta library received unique molecular identifiers. TCRdb re-analysed the PCR reads in MiXCR, keeping a single row per CDR3 protein. The sample has roughly 66,000 distinct CDR3 sequences, just under 5% seen once. This sample comprised PBMCs, mostly from graft donor cells, obtained 180 days after TCRalphabeta/CD19-depleted stem cell transplant. Receptors originate from a boy in the first two years of life who had a stem cell transplant for acute myeloid leukemia, so the T cells may come from the graft donor.

At least ten counts were recorded for this clonotype. The rearrangement links TRBV5-1 to TRBJ2-4; 8 positions agree with TRBD1. Unmatched junction bases numbered 1, after V lost 0 bases and J lost 5 bases. In germline, CDR1 is SGHRS, CDR2 YFSETQ. The CDR3 is 14 amino acids. The CDR3 DNA reads TGCGCCAGCAGCTTGGCAGGGGGCCAAAACATTCAGTACTTC. Encoded protein: CASSLAGGQNIQYF.

This clonotype appeared many times. V gene TRBV5-1 combines with J gene TRBJ2-3, with a tentative D call TRBD2 (6 bases). This CDR3 contains 15 residues. Trimming took 0 bases from V and 2 from J, leaving 10 bases between them. The germline gives CDR1 SGHRS, CDR2 YFSETQ. The CDR3: CASSLVGRSTDTQYF. The CDR3 DNA reads TGCGCCAGCAGCTTGGTGGGGAGGTCCACAGATACGCAGTATTTT.

The sample holds many counts of this clonotype. The V and J genes are TRBV30 and TRBJ1-1, with D perhaps TRBD1 (6 bases). V gave up 0 bases and J gave up 0 bases, with 11 bases separating them. The CDR3 is made up of 15 amino acids. Germline V lookup: CDR1 GTSNPN, CDR2 SVGIG (reference sequence). CDR3 loop: CAWSVSGTMNTEAFF. In nucleotides, the CDR3 is TGTGCCTGGAGTGTAAGTGGGACAATGAACACTGAAGCTTTCTTT.

In its sample, this clonotype was seen many times. This chain joins TRBV12-3 or TRBV12-4 and TRBJ2-7; the D call may be TRBD1 or TRBD2 (5 bases each). There are 13 residues in the CDR3. V was pared by 4 bases and J by 3 bases, with 10 bases between. For the CDR3, the DNA is TGTGCCAGCAGTTCCTATGGGGGCTACGAGCAGTACTTC. Its translation is CASSSYGGYEQYF.

This clonotype was seen repeatedly, ten times or more. The gene calls are TRBV28 and TRBJ1-4, with D possibly matching TRBD1 (5 bases). CDR1 and CDR2 from the germline V gene are MDHEN and SYDVKM. Trimming took off 5 bases at V and 7 bases at J, with 11 bases between the two ends. The CDR3 is 13 amino acids. The CDR3 is CASSPPGGEKLFF. The CDR3 bases are TGTGCCAGCAGTCCACCGGGGGGTGAAAAACTGTTTTTT.

At least ten counts were recorded for this clonotype. This rearrangement joins TRBV2 to TRBJ2-4; 8 bases align to TRBD1. The J segment lost 1 base and the V segment lost 5 bases, leaving 4 bases of the junction unmatched. Germline V gene lookup returns CDR1 SNHLY and CDR2 FYNNEI. CDR3 size: 15 residues. In DNA, the CDR3 is TGTGCCAGCAGTAGTCAGGGGGCGGCCAAAAACATTCAGTACTTC. It translates to CASSSQGAAKNIQYF.